This T cell receptor (beta chain) emerged from a study of T-cell memory formation after mild COVID-19. Study conclusions and caveats: Contracting clones localized mainly to CM and EM when CD4+ and mainly to EMRA when CD8+.

TCRdb analysed the 5' RACE reads with MiXCR anew, one entry per CDR3 protein. In the table there are about 100,000 distinct CDR3 sequences, more than 9.5% of which are singletons. Germline-derived CDR1 and CDR2 are DFQATT and SNEGSKA (reference sequence). There are 16 residues in the CDR3. V was pared by 3 bases and J by 8 bases, with 14 bases of the junction left unmatched. Only a few counts were recorded for this clonotype. Its target is not known. Sequencing used PBMCs or a T cell subset sorted from them (not recorded which). This chain joins TRBV20-1 and TRBJ2-1, with 9 bases that match TRBD2. The receptor was isolated from a man younger than 35 who had mild COVID-19 (a few samples of this study predate the infection). Cell type and time point are not known. The DNA for the CDR3 is TGCAGTGCTAGGAGGCTAGCGGGGCACCTCTGGCATGAGCAGTTCTTC. This sequence encodes CSARRLAGHLWHEQFF.